Sequencing of this T cell receptor beta chain was carried out in a study of T cell changes during pregnancy in multiple sclerosis. The CDR3 length is 14 residues. The junction had 2 bases not matched to a gene; V was cut back by 6 bases and J by 1 base. Germline lookup yields CDR1 WSHSY and CDR2 SAAADI. The protocol was immunoSEQ multiplex PCR, while the TCRdb copy is restricted to in-frame clones and leaves out a portion. The table lists around 50,000 clones, 92% of them singletons. The V gene is TRBV10-2, the J gene TRBJ1-1; 10 positions agree with TRBD1. This clonotype was obtained from a female donor in good health, enrolled as a control in a pregnancy study. Sequenced here: CD4+ T cells from peripheral blood mononuclear cells, sampled after pregnancy. The CDR3 loop is CASRGQGKNTEAFF. In DNA form, the CDR3 reads TGCGCCAGCAGGGGACAGGGGAAGAACACTGAAGCTTTCTTT.